These 31 T cell receptor beta chains were sequenced from one sample in a study of blood T cell repertoires in COVID-19. Here immunoSEQ multiplex PCR was the method, and the copy in TCRdb shows in-frame clones only, minus some. The sample consists of 370,000 or so clones, around 84% of them appearing once. The sequencing input was peripheral blood. Source of these receptors: a human donor with acute or convalescent COVID-19. The donor label of this sample is uncertain.

This sequence joins TRBV11-2 and TRBJ1-6; no firm D call. The CDR3 is made up of 14 amino acids. The germline V and J ends were trimmed by 4 bases and 7 bases, with 11 bases remaining between them. The germline gives CDR1 SGHAT, CDR2 FQNNGV. This CDR3 reads CASSSSAGNSPLHF. DNA of the CDR3: TGTGCCAGCAGCTCGAGCGCGGGGAATTCACCCCTCCACTTT.

V gene TRBV28 combines with J gene TRBJ1-6, with D maybe TRBD1 (6 bases). Germline CDR1 and CDR2: MDHEN and SYDVKM. Trimming shortened V by 4 bases and J by 9 bases, and 16 bases separated the two germline ends. The length of the CDR3 is 15 residues. The CDR3 bases are TGTGCCAGCAGTTCCTCAGGGGTTAGGGGTTCACCCCTCCACTTT. Protein sequence: CASSSSGVRGSPLHF.

J is TRBJ2-3 and V is TRBV19; 9 nucleotides agree with TRBD1. V gave up 5 bases and J gave up 4 bases; unmatched junction bases: 7. CDR3 size: 15 residues. CDR1 and CDR2 (germline): LNHDA, SQIVND (reference sequence). As DNA, the CDR3 is TGTGCCAGTAGTCCGGGACAGGGCCCCCCAGATACGCAGTATTTT. Residues: CASSPGQGPPDTQYF.

This clone was seen once. The rearrangement links TRBV6-2 or TRBV6-3 to TRBJ2-1; no definite D call. This CDR3 comprises 12 residues. The V end lost 5 bases, the J end lost 8 bases, and 10 bases lay between the germline ends. Looked up from germline, CDR1 is MNHEY and CDR2 is SVGEGT. The CDR3 is CASSRWAYEQFF. The CDR3 DNA follows: TGTGCCAGCAGTCGCTGGGCGTATGAGCAGTTCTTC.

The J gene is TRBJ2-3, the V gene TRBV7-9; D is undetermined. The CDR3 length is 13 residues. The germline CDR1 and CDR2 sequences are SEHNR and FQNEAQ (reference sequence). V lost 2 bases and J lost 2, with 5 bases in between. The CDR3 region is CASSLIHTDTQYF. CDR3 nucleotides: TGTGCCAGCAGCTTAATTCACACAGATACGCAGTATTTT.

The gene calls are TRBV6-5 and TRBJ2-2; D is perhaps TRBD2 (5 bases). The germline CDR1 and CDR2 sequences are MNHEY and SVGAGI. The CDR3 has 15 amino acids. The germline V and J ends were trimmed by 2 bases and 8 bases, with 15 bases remaining between them. The CDR3 DNA follows: TGTGCCAGCAGTTACGAAGGGCGGGCTTCGGGGGAGCTGTTTTTT. Encoded protein: CASSYEGRASGELFF.

This chain uses TRBV6-2 or TRBV6-3 with TRBJ2-1; perhaps TRBD2 as D (6 bases). Germline assignment: CDR1 MNHEY and CDR2 SVGEGT. The CDR3 runs 13 residues. V was shortened by 2 bases and J by 9 bases, with 11 bases between the two germline ends. CDR3 amino acids: CASSYQTSFEQFF. In DNA, the CDR3 is TGTGCCAGCAGTTACCAAACTAGCTTTGAGCAGTTCTTC.

This sequence joins TRBV4-1 and TRBJ2-7; 7 bases match TRBD2. The CDR3 is made up of 15 amino acids. J gave up 3 bases and V 0 bases, and 5 bases lay outside the gene matches. Germline V gene sequence: CDR1 MGHRA, CDR2 YSYEKL. CDR3 protein: CASSQDRGRGYEQYF. The CDR3 DNA sequence: TGCGCCAGCAGCCAAGACCGAGGGAGGGGCTACGAGCAGTACTTC.

The genes are TRBV12-5 and TRBJ2-2; possibly TRBD2 for D (5 bases). Germline V gene sequence: CDR1 LGHNT, CDR2 FRNRAP. The ends were cut back, 7 bases at V and 3 bases at J, with 18 bases in the middle. The CDR3 totals 16 residues. In DNA, the CDR3 is TGTGCTAGTGCCCTTAGGTTCATACTAGACACCGGGGAGCTGTTTTTT. Translation gives CASALRFILDTGELFF.

This chain joins TRBV19 and TRBJ2-1; D call uncertain. V was cut by 3 bases and J by 12 bases, with 9 bases left in between. Germline lookup yields CDR1 LNHDA and CDR2 SQIVND (reference sequence). The CDR3 spans 11 residues. The CDR3 sequence is CASSISRRQFF. The CDR3 DNA follows: TGTGCCAGTAGTATTTCCCGGAGGCAGTTCTTC.

V usage is TRBV3-1 (or the pseudogene TRBV3-2) and J usage is TRBJ1-3, with 7 bases lining up with TRBD1. Germline-derived CDR1 and CDR2 are LGHDT and YNNKEL (reference sequence). This CDR3 region has 14 residues. After removal of 4 bases from V and 1 base from J, the junction contained 1 base not matched to a gene. The CDR3 region is CASSPDRSGNTIYF. DNA of the CDR3: TGTGCCAGCAGCCCGGACAGGTCTGGAAACACCATATATTTT.

This clone was detected only once. CDR3 DNA: TGTGCCAGTAAGCCCCAGGGGGCCCGTGAAGCTTTCTTT. Encoded protein: CASKPQGAREAFF. This chain joins TRBV19 and TRBJ1-1; 8 nucleotides agree with TRBD1. This CDR3 spans 13 amino acids. Germline V CDR1 and CDR2: LNHDA, SQIVND (reference sequence). With V trimmed by 7 bases and J by 7 bases, 8 bases remained unmatched.

The CDR3, as DNA: TGTGCCTGCCAGATGAGGACTAGCGGGGGAAAGGAGTACTTC. It translates to CACQMRTSGGKEYF. V and J are TRBV30 and TRBJ2-7; TRBD2 agrees at 13 bases. The CDR3 has 14 amino acids. Germline loops: CDR1 GTSNPN, CDR2 SVGIG (reference sequence). The trim removed 6 bases at V and 11 bases at J, leaving 13 bases unmatched.

The J gene is TRBJ1-5, the V gene TRBV30; D remains unclear. Germline loops: CDR1 GTSNPN, CDR2 SVGIG (reference sequence). The CDR3 contains 15 residues. V lost 1 base and J 3 bases, leaving 13 bases between the germline ends. For the CDR3, the DNA is TGTGCCTGGAGTGCCCCAACCGGGTCCAATCAGCCCCAGCATTTT. Protein product: CAWSAPTGSNQPQHF.

This clone has a handful of counts. CDR3 protein: CASSPPGGRYEKLFF. The DNA of the CDR3 is TGTGCCAGCAGCCCCCCAGGGGGACGATATGAAAAACTGTTTTTT. This sequence joins TRBV3-1 (or the pseudogene TRBV3-2) and TRBJ1-4, with 7 bases fitting TRBD1. The V gene's germline CDR1 is LGHDT and CDR2 YNNKEL (reference sequence). This CDR3 is 15 amino acids long. Trimming cost V 4 bases and J 6 bases; bases outside gene matches: 8.

A single count supports this clone. The chain's CDR3 is CASSLVGRGNTEAFF. CDR3 nucleotide sequence: TGTGCCAGCAGCTTGGTTGGACGGGGGAACACTGAAGCTTTCTTT. The chain uses TRBV5-5 and TRBJ1-1; D not certain. From germline, CDR1 is SGHKS and CDR2 YYEKEE (reference sequence). CDR3 length: 15 amino acids. V shed 0 bases and J shed 1 base, with 10 bases lying between them.

This clone was detected once. The gene calls are TRBV6-5 and TRBJ1-2, with D hard to call. V was clipped by 0 bases and J by 4 bases, with 12 bases between them. CDR3 length equals 15 residues. The germline CDR1 and CDR2 sequences are MNHEY and SVGAGI. The CDR3 DNA is TGTGCCAGCAGTTACTCCAAACCTGGGCTCTATGGCTACACCTTC. Protein product: CASSYSKPGLYGYTF.

The sample holds one count of this clone. The chain links TRBV29-1 to TRBJ2-1; D perhaps matches TRBD1 (5 bases). The CDR3 consists of 17 residues. With 3 bases removed from V and 2 bases from J, the gap between germline ends came to 20 bases. Germline V CDR1 and CDR2: SQVTM, ANQGSEA. This CDR3 reads CSVEFSSGPPTYNEQFF. The DNA of the CDR3 is TGCAGCGTTGAGTTTTCCTCAGGGCCTCCAACCTACAATGAGCAGTTCTTC.

This clone was found once. This CDR3 reads CASSPAGGNTEAFF. CDR3 in DNA: TGTGCCAGCTCACCAGCGGGAGGGAACACTGAAGCTTTCTTT. The rearrangement joins TRBV18 to TRBJ1-1; D is uncertain. Germline V gene lookup returns CDR1 KGHSH and CDR2 LQKENI. The CDR3 has 14 amino acids. Trimming pared 2 bases from V and 1 base from J, leaving 8 bases between.

The chain recombines TRBV19 with TRBJ1-4, with a possible D match to TRBD1 (5 bases). CDR3 length: 16 amino acids. V was shortened by 5 bases and J by 1 base, with 14 bases between the two germline ends. The germline V gene has CDR1 LNHDA and CDR2 SQIVND (reference sequence). This CDR3 is CASSPPGGGTNEKLFF. The CDR3 DNA sequence: TGTGCCAGTAGTCCCCCGGGGGGGGGAACTAATGAAAAACTGTTTTTT.

The J gene is TRBJ2-3, the V gene TRBV5-6; TRBD2 agrees at 8 bases. J gave up 4 bases and V 5 bases, and 9 bases lay outside the gene matches. Germline CDR1 reads SGHDT; CDR2 reads YYEEEE. The CDR3 is 15 amino acids. The CDR3 nucleotides are TGTGCCAGCAGGCCCGCGGGGGGCAGGCCAGATACGCAGTATTTT. It translates to CASRPAGGRPDTQYF.

V and J are TRBV3-1 (or the pseudogene TRBV3-2) and TRBJ1-1; D might be TRBD1 (5 bases). V dropped 4 bases and J dropped 0 bases, with 15 bases sitting between them. From germline, CDR1 is LGHDT and CDR2 YNNKEL (reference sequence). The CDR3 totals 16 residues. The CDR3 sequence is CASSPLRRALNTEAFF. The CDR3, as DNA: TGTGCCAGCAGCCCCCTGCGCAGGGCCCTGAACACTGAAGCTTTCTTT.

The V call is TRBV2, the J call TRBJ1-1; TRBD1 is a possible D gene (5 bases). CDR1 and CDR2 from the germline V gene are SNHLY and FYNNEI. The CDR3 is 15 residues long. V was shortened by 7 bases and J by 2 bases, with 17 bases between the two germline ends. CDR3 amino acids: CASTQGRQRNTEAFF. The CDR3 coding sequence is TGTGCCAGCACCCAGGGTCGTCAAAGAAACACTGAAGCTTTCTTT.

The chain carries TRBV27 and TRBJ1-2; TRBD1 is a possible D gene (6 bases). The CDR3 has 18 residues. Trimming removed 2 bases at V and 1 base at J, with 20 bases between. Germline-derived CDR1 and CDR2 are MNHEY and SMNVEV (reference sequence). CDR3 DNA sequence: TGTGCCAGCAGTTTAACCGAGCCGGGACAACAATTTAACTATGGCTACACCTTC. It yields the protein CASSLTEPGQQFNYGYTF.

CDR3 bases: TGTGCCAGCAGCTTAGGGCAGGGATATAGCAATCAGCCCCAGCATTTT. This sequence encodes CASSLGQGYSNQPQHF. V usage is TRBV7-9 and J usage is TRBJ1-5, with D perhaps TRBD1 (5 bases). The CDR3 length is 16 residues. Per the germline V gene, CDR1 is SEHNR and CDR2 is FQNEAQ (reference sequence). The V gene lost 1 base and the J gene lost 0 bases, with 10 bases spanning the gap.

The rearrangement uses TRBV6-6 and TRBJ2-2, with 9 bases fitting TRBD2. CDR1 is MNHNY and CDR2 is SVGAGI in the germline V gene (reference sequence). Trimming at V came to 5 bases and at J to 0 bases, leaving 7 bases not matched to a gene. The CDR3 loop spans 17 amino acids. The CDR3 bases are TGTGCCAGCAGTCCTGACCGACTAGCGGCGAACACCGGGGAGCTGTTTTTT. This gives the protein CASSPDRLAANTGELFF.

The chain is built from TRBV5-1 and TRBJ1-2; a possible D gene is TRBD1 (5 bases). This CDR3 has 13 amino acids. The V end lost 4 bases, the J end lost 2 bases, and 9 bases lay between the germline ends. Germline CDR1 reads SGHRS; CDR2 reads YFSETQ. CDR3 loop: CASSDGHNYGYTF. DNA for the CDR3: TGCGCCAGCAGCGACGGACACAACTATGGCTACACCTTC.

The chain recombines TRBV11-2 with TRBJ2-1; D is uncertain. The CDR3 has 15 amino acids. V shed 6 bases and J shed 4 bases, with 16 bases lying between them. Germline V gives CDR1 SGHAT, CDR2 FQNNGV. CDR3 sequence reads: CASSLSLLPYNEQFF. The CDR3 region has the DNA TGTGCCAGCAGTCTAAGTCTACTTCCTTACAATGAGCAGTTCTTC.

This clone was recorded once. The V gene is TRBV14, the J gene TRBJ1-1; weak D call: TRBD1 (5 bases). CDR1 is SGHDN and CDR2 is FVKESK in the germline V gene. V was trimmed by 3 bases and J by 4 bases, leaving 15 bases between them. The CDR3 has 15 residues. The CDR3 region is CASSQLGGAATEAFF. The CDR3 nucleotides are TGTGCCAGCAGCCAGTTGGGGGGAGCGGCCACTGAAGCTTTCTTT.

The chain employs TRBV7-8 and TRBJ1-1; D unclear. The V gene's germline CDR1 is SGHVS and CDR2 FQNEAQ. This CDR3 region has 15 residues. Between the trimmed V and J ends, which lost 0 bases and 2 bases, there was a span of 10 bases. This CDR3 reads CASSLALQINTEAFF. CDR3 sequence (DNA): TGTGCCAGCAGCTTAGCGTTACAGATCAACACTGAAGCTTTCTTT.

The CDR3 region is CASRMGQGVANEKLFF. In nucleotides, the CDR3 is TGTGCCAGCAGAATGGGACAGGGGGTGGCTAATGAAAAACTGTTTTTT. The genes are TRBV6-6 and TRBJ1-4; 11 bases align to TRBD1. The CDR3 runs 16 residues. Germline CDR1 MNHNY, CDR2 SVGAGI (reference sequence). Unmatched junction bases numbered 6, after V lost 6 bases and J lost 3 bases.